The rows below give T cell receptor beta chains drawn from one sample of a study of cytomegalovirus exposure and HLA in healthy donors. Sequencing was performed with immunoSEQ multiplex PCR; in TCRdb, only in-frame clones are kept and a portion is missing. The table has more than 90,000 clones, more than 75% seen once. The sample was PBMCs. These receptors came from an older woman in good health and CMV-seronegative. Both conserved end residues are part of each CDR3. Each record gives: CDR3 length, J gene, V gene, clone size, D gene, CDR3 DNA, CDR3 protein. The D gene is left open where the match is weak. Only some rows state a clone size, as once, few, many or a class for expanded clones.

len: 14
j_gene: TRBJ1-1
v_gene: TRBV27
abundance: NA
d_gene: NA
CDR3nt: TGTGCCAGCAGTTTAGACAGCTTAAACACTGAAGCTTTCTTT
CDR3aa: CASSLDSLNTEAFF

len: 12
j_gene: TRBJ1-1
v_gene: TRBV5-6
abundance: NA
d_gene: NA
CDR3nt: TGTGCCAGCAGCTTGTCGTACAGGGAAGCTTTCTTT
CDR3aa: CASSLSYREAFF

len: 12
j_gene: TRBJ2-1
v_gene: TRBV5-6
abundance: NA
d_gene: NA
CDR3nt: TGTGCCAGCAGCCCACGGACAGTCGGGGCGTTCTTC
CDR3aa: CASSPRTVGAFF

len: 15
j_gene: TRBJ2-3
v_gene: TRBV9
abundance: NA
d_gene: NA
CDR3nt: TGTGCCAGCAGCGTAGCTAAAGTCCCCGCAGATACGCAGTATTTT
CDR3aa: CASSVAKVPADTQYF

len: 18
j_gene: TRBJ2-2
v_gene: TRBV28
abundance: NA
d_gene: TRBD1
CDR3nt: TGTGCCAGCAGTTTCCCAGAAACAGGGGGCGTTCGCACCGGGGAGCTGTTTTTT
CDR3aa: CASSFPETGGVRTGELFF

len: 14
j_gene: TRBJ1-1
v_gene: TRBV2
abundance: once
d_gene: TRBD1
CDR3nt: TGTGCCAGCATTCAGACAGGGGGCTACACTGAAGCTTTCTTT
CDR3aa: CASIQTGGYTEAFF

len: 15
j_gene: TRBJ2-6
v_gene: TRBV5-1
abundance: NA
d_gene: NA
CDR3nt: TGCGCCAGCACCGGGAGTTCTTCTGGGGCCAACGTCCTGACTTTC
CDR3aa: CASTGSSSGANVLTF

len: 14
j_gene: TRBJ1-2
v_gene: TRBV30
abundance: once
d_gene: NA
CDR3nt: TGTGCCTGGAGTGTACAGGTGGCTAACTATGGCTACACCTTC
CDR3aa: CAWSVQVANYGYTF

len: 13
j_gene: TRBJ2-7
v_gene: TRBV6-5
abundance: few
d_gene: NA
CDR3nt: TGTGCCAGCGCTAAGGGGTCCCTCTACGAGCAGTACTTC
CDR3aa: CASAKGSLYEQYF

len: 14
j_gene: TRBJ2-5
v_gene: TRBV6-6
abundance: NA
d_gene: TRBD2
CDR3nt: TGTGCCAGCGGGGCCCCTAGCGGGAGAGAGACCCAGTACTTC
CDR3aa: CASGAPSGRETQYF

len: 15
j_gene: TRBJ1-2
v_gene: TRBV5-1
abundance: NA
d_gene: NA
CDR3nt: TGCGCCAGCAGCTTGGAGATTGGTTGGGGGCTTGGCTACACCTTC
CDR3aa: CASSLEIGWGLGYTF

len: 17
j_gene: TRBJ2-3
v_gene: TRBV5-1
abundance: NA
d_gene: TRBD2
CDR3nt: TGCGCCAGCAGCTTGGTGGCTAGCGGGGCGGGCACAGATACGCAGTATTTT
CDR3aa: CASSLVASGAGTDTQYF